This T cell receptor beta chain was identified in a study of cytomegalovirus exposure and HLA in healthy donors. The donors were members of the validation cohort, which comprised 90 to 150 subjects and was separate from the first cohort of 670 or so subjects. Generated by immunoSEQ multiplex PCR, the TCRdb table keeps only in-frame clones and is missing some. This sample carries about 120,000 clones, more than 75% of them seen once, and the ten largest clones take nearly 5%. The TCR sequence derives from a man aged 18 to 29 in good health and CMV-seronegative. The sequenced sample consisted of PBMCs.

CDR3 amino acids: CASSPGLAGDEQYF. The DNA of the CDR3 is TGCGCCAGCAGCCCCGGACTAGCGGGAGACGAGCAGTACTTC. This chain links TRBV5-1 with TRBJ2-7; 13 nucleotides line up with TRBD2. V lost 4 bases and J lost 5; bases outside the gene matches: 3. Germline V CDR1 and CDR2: SGHRS, YFSETQ. The CDR3 loop spans 14 amino acids.